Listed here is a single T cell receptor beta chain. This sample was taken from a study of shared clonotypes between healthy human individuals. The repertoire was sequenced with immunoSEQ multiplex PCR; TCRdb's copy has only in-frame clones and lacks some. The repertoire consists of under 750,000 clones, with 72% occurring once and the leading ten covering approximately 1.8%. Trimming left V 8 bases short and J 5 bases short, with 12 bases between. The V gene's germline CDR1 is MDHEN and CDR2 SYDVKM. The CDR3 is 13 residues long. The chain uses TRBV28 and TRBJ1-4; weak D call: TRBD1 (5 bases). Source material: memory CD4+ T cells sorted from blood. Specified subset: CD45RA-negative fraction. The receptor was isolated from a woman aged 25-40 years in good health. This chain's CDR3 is CASGPAGNEKLFF. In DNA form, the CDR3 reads TGTGCCAGCGGGCCCGCAGGGAATGAAAAACTGTTTTTT.